This T cell receptor beta chain was recovered during a study of technical replicates of blood from a few donors. CDR1 and CDR2 (germline): SGHTA, FQGNSA. Trimming took 5 bases from V and 7 from J; bases not matched to a gene: 17. This CDR3 contains 16 residues. Data came from immunoSEQ multiplex PCR; TCRdb stores just in-frame clones and leaves some out. This table holds over 60,000 clones, 93% found once. This clone was seen a single time. Sequencing was done on a sample of T cells isolated from PBMCs. This receptor was obtained from a human donor in good health. The chain uses TRBV7-2 and TRBJ2-7; 7 bases align to TRBD1. The CDR3 DNA reads TGTGCCAGCAGCGGTTATTGGACAGGACCCGCCAAAGAGCAGTACTTC. Protein product: CASSGYWTGPAKEQYF.